The clone carrying this T cell receptor beta chain was found a few times. Its antigen remains unidentified. Relative to the germline gene, one junction end is altered; a read error may explain this. The data derive from a study of beta chain features in type 1 diabetes. General study findings and limits: In comparison with healthy donors, patients had naive, central memory and Treg TCRB repertoires that appeared more similar.

Per donor, one heparinised blood draw averaged about 100 mL. Purity (above 95%) was reached by all sorted populations. The whole isolated RNA underwent reverse transcription, so sequencing captured expressed TCRB transcripts. Here immunoSEQ multiplex PCR was the method, and the copy in TCRdb shows in-frame clones only, minus some. The sample lists more than 300,000 clones, approximately 15% occurring once. The CDR3 consists of 12 residues. CDR1 and CDR2 from the germline V gene are GTSNPN and SVGIG (reference sequence). The chain recombines TRBV30 with TRBJ2-1, with a possible D match to TRBD1 (5 bases). The sequence was collected from a woman under 30 in good health. The sample taken for sequencing was naive CD4+ T cells from blood. The CDR3 region is CAWSRHQGLGLF. CDR3 nucleotide sequence: TGTGCCTGGAGTCGACATCAGGGCTTAGGACTCTTC.